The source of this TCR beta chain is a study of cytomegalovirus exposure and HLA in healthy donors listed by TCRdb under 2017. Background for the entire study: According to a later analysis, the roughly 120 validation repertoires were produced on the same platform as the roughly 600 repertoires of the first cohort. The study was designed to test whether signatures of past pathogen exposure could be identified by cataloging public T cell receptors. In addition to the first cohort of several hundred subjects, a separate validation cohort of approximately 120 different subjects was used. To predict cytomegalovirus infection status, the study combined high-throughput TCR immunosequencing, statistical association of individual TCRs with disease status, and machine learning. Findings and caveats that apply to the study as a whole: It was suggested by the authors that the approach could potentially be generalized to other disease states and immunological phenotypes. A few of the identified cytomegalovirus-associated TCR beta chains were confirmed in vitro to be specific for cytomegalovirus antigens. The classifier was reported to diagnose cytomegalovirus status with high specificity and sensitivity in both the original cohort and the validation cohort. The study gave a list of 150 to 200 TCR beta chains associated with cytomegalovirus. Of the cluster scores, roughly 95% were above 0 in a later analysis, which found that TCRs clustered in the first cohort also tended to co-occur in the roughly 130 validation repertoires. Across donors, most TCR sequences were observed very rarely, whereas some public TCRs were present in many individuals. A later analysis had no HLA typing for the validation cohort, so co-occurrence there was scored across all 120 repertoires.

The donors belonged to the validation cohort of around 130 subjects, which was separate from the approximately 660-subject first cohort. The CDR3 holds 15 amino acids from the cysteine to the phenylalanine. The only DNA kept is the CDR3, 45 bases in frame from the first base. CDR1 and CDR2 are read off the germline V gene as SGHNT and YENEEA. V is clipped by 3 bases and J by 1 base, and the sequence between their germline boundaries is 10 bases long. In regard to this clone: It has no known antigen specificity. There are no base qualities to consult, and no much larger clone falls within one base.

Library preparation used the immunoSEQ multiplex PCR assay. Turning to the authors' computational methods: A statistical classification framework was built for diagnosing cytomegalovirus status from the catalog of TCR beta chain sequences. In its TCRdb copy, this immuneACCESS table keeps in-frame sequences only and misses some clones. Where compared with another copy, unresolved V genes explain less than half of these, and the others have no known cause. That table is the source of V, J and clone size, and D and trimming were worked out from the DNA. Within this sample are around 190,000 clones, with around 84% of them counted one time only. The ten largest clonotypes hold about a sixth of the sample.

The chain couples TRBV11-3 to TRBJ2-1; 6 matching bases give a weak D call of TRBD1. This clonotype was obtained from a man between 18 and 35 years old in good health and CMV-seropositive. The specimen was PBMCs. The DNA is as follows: TGTGCCAGCAGCTTTTCCAGGGGTTCCTACAATGAGCAGTTCTTC. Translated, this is CASSFSRGSYNEQFF.